These 22 T cell receptor beta chains originate from one sample sequenced in a study of cytomegalovirus exposure and HLA in healthy donors. 60 Vbeta and 13 Jbeta primers were used in PCR. The data were produced by immunoSEQ multiplex PCR, yet TCRdb's version contains in-frame clones alone and is incomplete. The sample carries over 50,000 clones, about 81% recorded once. Input material: PBMCs. The receptor set was obtained from a man aged 45-65 years in good health and CMV-seropositive.

This chain uses TRBV28 with TRBJ2-4; 7 bases line up with TRBD2. V lost 6 bases, J lost 0 bases, and 11 bases stayed unmatched. CDR3 length: 17 residues. Germline loops: CDR1 MDHEN, CDR2 SYDVKM. The CDR3 DNA follows: TGTGCCAGCAGCTCCTGGGGGGAGCGGGGAGCCAAAAACATTCAGTACTTC. It yields the protein CASSSWGERGAKNIQYF.

The CDR3 region has the DNA TGTGCCAGCAGCCGAACTAGCGGGGGGGGAAATGAGCAGTTCTTC. Translation gives CASSRTSGGGNEQFF. V usage is TRBV4-2 and J usage is TRBJ2-1; 13 positions agree with TRBD2. Germline loops: CDR1 LGHNA, CDR2 YNFKEQ. CDR3 size: 15 residues. Germline trimming cut 4 bases from V and 7 bases from J; bases unmatched to any gene: 4.

This clone came up a few times. One junction end disagrees with the germline gene, perhaps due to a read error. V usage is TRBV9 and J usage is TRBJ2-7, with a weak D call TRBD1 (6 bases). The V gene's germline CDR1 is SGDLS and CDR2 YYNGEE. This CDR3 has 15 residues. The CDR3 bases are TGTGACAGCAGCTCCCAGGGGCCCAGCTCCTACCAGCAGTACTTC. Its translation is CDSSSQGPSSYQQYF.

Only one count was recorded for this clone. J is TRBJ2-2 and V is TRBV4-3; tentative D call: TRBD2 (5 bases). This CDR3 is 14 amino acids long. The germline CDR1 and CDR2 sequences are LGHNA and YSLEER. The V and J ends lost 1 base and 6 bases respectively, with 9 bases between them. CDR3 region: CASSQVGESGELFF. The CDR3 bases are TGCGCCAGCAGCCAAGTCGGGGAGTCCGGGGAGCTGTTTTTT.

The V call is TRBV27, the J call TRBJ2-1, with TRBD1 identical over 8 bases. Per germline, CDR1 MNHEY and CDR2 SMNVEV (reference sequence). This CDR3 is 13 amino acids long. J lost 8 bases, V lost 2 bases, and 2 bases had no gene match. The CDR3 sequence: CASSLAGGHEQFF. The DNA of the CDR3 is TGTGCCAGCAGTTTAGCAGGGGGCCATGAGCAGTTCTTC.

The chain recombines TRBV13 with TRBJ2-7, with TRBD2 matching 9 bases. This CDR3 comprises 14 residues. J lost 4 bases, V lost 5 bases, and 6 bases had no gene match. Germline V gene lookup returns CDR1 PRHDT and CDR2 FYEKMQ (reference sequence). The CDR3 loop reads CASSNSGSEYEQYF. The CDR3 region has the DNA TGTGCCAGCAGCAATAGCGGGAGCGAGTACGAGCAGTACTTC.

The chain has TRBV15 and TRBJ2-5; 10 nucleotides line up with TRBD1. J gave up 5 bases and V 3 bases, and 3 bases lay outside the gene matches. The germline V gene has CDR1 LNHNV and CDR2 YYDKDF (reference sequence). The CDR3 is 14 amino acids. CDR3 residues: CATSRDRGIETQYF. The CDR3 DNA follows: TGTGCCACCAGCAGGGACAGGGGGATTGAGACCCAGTACTTC.

About this clone: At one boundary the junction diverges from the germline segment, which might be a read error. The chain has TRBV18 and TRBJ2-4; TRBD2 agrees at 11 bases. Germline CDR1 reads KGHSH; CDR2 reads LQKENI. The CDR3 has 17 residues. CDR3 nucleotide sequence: TGTGACAGCTCACCACCGACTAGCGGGGTGGCCAAAAACATTCAGTACTTC. Translating gives CDSSPPTSGVAKNIQYF.

This clone has only a few counts. The J gene is TRBJ1-1, the V gene TRBV5-1; TRBD1 is a possible D gene (6 bases). Between the trimmed V and J ends, which lost 5 bases and 5 bases, there was a span of 19 bases. The CDR3 loop spans 15 amino acids. Germline V gene lookup returns CDR1 SGHRS and CDR2 YFSETQ. In DNA, the CDR3 is TGCGCCAGCAGTCCCCCGACAGGTGTCCAAACTGAAGCTTTCTTT. The encoded protein is CASSPPTGVQTEAFF.

The V and J genes are TRBV25-1 and TRBJ2-5, with TRBD1 matching over 7 bases. The germline V gene encodes CDR1 MGHDK and CDR2 SYGVNS. The V gene end was trimmed by 7 bases and the J gene end by 2 bases; junction bases not matched to a gene: 4. This CDR3 has 13 residues. The DNA of the CDR3 is TGTGCCAGCAAGGGACAGCTTCAAGAGACCCAGTACTTC. Protein sequence: CASKGQLQETQYF.

This sequence joins TRBV30 and TRBJ2-7, with 11 bases identical to TRBD2. The CDR3 contains 13 residues. Germline V gene lookup returns CDR1 GTSNPN and CDR2 SVGIG (reference sequence). The V gene end was trimmed by 5 bases and the J gene end by 5 bases; junction bases not matched to a gene: 5. The CDR3 is CAWGGTSGNEQYF. CDR3 DNA: TGTGCCTGGGGCGGGACTAGCGGAAACGAGCAGTACTTC.

The CDR3 spells CASSLKRTAPYEQYF. The CDR3 region has the DNA TGTGCCAGCAGCCTAAAACGGACAGCCCCCTACGAGCAGTACTTC. V and J are TRBV5-6 and TRBJ2-7, with a tentative D call TRBD1 (6 bases). V was clipped by 4 bases and J by 2 bases, with 16 bases between them. The germline gives CDR1 SGHDT, CDR2 YYEEEE. CDR3 size: 15 residues.

The chain carries TRBV29-1 and TRBJ1-2; 10 bases agree with TRBD1. Germline CDR1 reads SQVTM; CDR2 reads ANQGSEA. The trim removed 7 bases at V and 2 bases at J, leaving 4 bases unmatched. The CDR3 has 13 residues. The CDR3 protein is CSGGQGQNYGYTF. CDR3 DNA sequence: TGCAGCGGGGGACAGGGGCAGAACTATGGCTACACCTTC.

The V gene is TRBV5-4, the J gene TRBJ2-1, with 7 bases matching TRBD2. Germline CDR1 is SGHNT and CDR2 is YYREEE (reference sequence). The CDR3 sequence is 15 residues long. Unmatched junction bases numbered 13, after V lost 4 bases and J lost 9 bases. CDR3: CASSLKQAGIAEQFF. The CDR3 bases are TGTGCCAGCAGCCTAAAACAAGCGGGGATTGCTGAGCAGTTCTTC.

The chain has TRBV10-3 and TRBJ2-1; TRBD2 might be the D (7 bases). Germline V gives CDR1 ENHRY, CDR2 SYGVKD. The CDR3 has 14 residues. Trimming left V 10 bases short and J 10 bases short, with 23 bases between. The CDR3 is CATLLGGGRDEQFF. CDR3 sequence (DNA): TGTGCCACCCTCCTAGGGGGGGGCCGGGACGAGCAGTTCTTC.

V and J are TRBV7-2 and TRBJ2-3; D remains ambiguous. Germline V lookup: CDR1 SGHTA, CDR2 FQGNSA. Trimming removed 5 bases at V and 2 bases at J, with 11 bases between. The length of the CDR3 is 14 residues. In DNA, the CDR3 is TGTGCCAGCAGCCCCTCCTTGGCCACAGATACGCAGTATTTT. This codes for CASSPSLATDTQYF.

This clone was seen only a few times. The chain carries TRBV5-4 and TRBJ1-4, with D tentatively TRBD1 (5 bases). CDR3 size: 15 residues. The V gene lost 2 bases and the J gene lost 7 bases, with 15 bases spanning the gap. Germline CDR1 and CDR2: SGHNT and YYREEE (reference sequence). The CDR3 is CASSFRQKGAEKLFF. In nucleotides, the CDR3 is TGTGCCAGCAGCTTCCGACAGAAAGGAGCTGAAAAACTGTTTTTT.

Only a few counts were recorded for this clone. V and J are TRBV10-2 and TRBJ2-3; 16 bases are a match to TRBD2. CDR3 length: 16 amino acids. Germline-derived CDR1 and CDR2 are WSHSY and SAAADI. The V and J ends lost 3 bases and 10 bases, in that order; junction bases with no gene match: 7. The CDR3: CASSDHGTSGGASQYF. DNA for the CDR3: TGCGCCAGCAGTGACCACGGGACTAGCGGGGGGGCTTCGCAGTATTTT.

The genes are TRBV5-1 and TRBJ2-7; D might be TRBD1 (5 bases). The CDR3 sequence is 15 residues long. Germline loops: CDR1 SGHRS, CDR2 YFSETQ. V was trimmed by 4 bases and J by 4 bases, leaving 18 bases between them. CDR3 sequence reads: CASSQKQGSGYEQYF. In nucleotides, the CDR3 is TGCGCCAGCAGCCAGAAGCAGGGTTCAGGATACGAGCAGTACTTC. Combining the CDR3 with reference TRBV5-1 and TRBJ2-7 gives the whole variable domain KAGVTQTPRYLIKTRGQQVTLSCSPISGHRSVSWYQQTPGQGLQFLFEYFSETQRNKGNFPGRFSGRQFSNSRSEMNVSTLELGDSALYLCASSQKQGSGYEQYFGPGTRLTVT.

V gene TRBV19 combines with J gene TRBJ2-7, with D tentatively TRBD2 (6 bases). This CDR3 has 17 amino acids. Germline V lookup: CDR1 LNHDA, CDR2 SQIVND (reference sequence). Trimming pared 3 bases from V and 0 bases from J, leaving 18 bases between. The CDR3 region has the DNA TGTGCCAGTAGTATTTTCTTTATTGGAGGGGCCTCCTACGAGCAGTACTTC. This sequence encodes CASSIFFIGGASYEQYF.

The J gene is TRBJ2-2, the V gene TRBV7-9; the D gene is possibly TRBD1 (5 bases). The germline gives CDR1 SEHNR, CDR2 FQNEAQ (reference sequence). This CDR3 spans 15 amino acids. V dropped 6 bases and J dropped 0 bases, with 11 bases sitting between them. CDR3 sequence: CASRLQGANTGELFF. CDR3 nucleotide sequence: TGTGCCAGCAGACTTCAGGGCGCGAACACCGGGGAGCTGTTTTTT.

The genes are TRBV6-6 and TRBJ2-7; the D gene is possibly TRBD1 (5 bases). The ends were cut back, 2 bases at V and 4 bases at J, with 6 bases in the middle. Germline V lookup: CDR1 MNHNY, CDR2 SVGAGI (reference sequence). The CDR3 extends over 12 amino acids. CDR3 DNA: TGTGCCAGCAGTTACGACAGATACGAGCAGTACTTC. Protein product: CASSYDRYEQYF.